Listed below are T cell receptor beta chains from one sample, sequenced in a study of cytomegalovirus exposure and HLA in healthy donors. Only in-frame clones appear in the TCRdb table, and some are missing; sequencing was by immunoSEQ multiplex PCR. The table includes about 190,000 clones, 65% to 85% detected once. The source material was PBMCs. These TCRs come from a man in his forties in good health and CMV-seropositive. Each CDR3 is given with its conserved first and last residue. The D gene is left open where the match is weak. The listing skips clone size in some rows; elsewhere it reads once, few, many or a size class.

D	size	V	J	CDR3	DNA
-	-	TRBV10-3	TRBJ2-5	CAISESGGREETQYF	TGTGCCATCAGTGAGTCAGGAGGGCGGGAAGAGACCCAGTACTTC
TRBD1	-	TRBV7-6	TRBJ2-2	CASSSPGQGMPGELFF	TGTGCCAGCAGCTCCCCGGGACAGGGTATGCCCGGGGAGCTGTTTTTT
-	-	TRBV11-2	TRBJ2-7	CASSLDRTYSYEQYF	TGTGCCAGCAGCCTAGACAGGACTTACTCCTACGAGCAGTACTTC
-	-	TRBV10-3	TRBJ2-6	CAISDSPGANVLTF	TGTGCCATCAGTGATAGCCCTGGGGCCAACGTCCTGACTTTC
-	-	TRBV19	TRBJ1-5	CASKDKGPGSNQPQHF	TGTGCCAGTAAAGATAAGGGGCCAGGGTCAAATCAGCCCCAGCATTTT
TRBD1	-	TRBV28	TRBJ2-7	CASRTGRTGSAHEQYF	TGTGCCAGCAGAACAGGGCGGACAGGGTCAGCCCACGAGCAGTACTTC
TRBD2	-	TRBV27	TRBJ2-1	CASSQAGGRGNEQFF	TGTGCCAGCAGTCAAGCGGGAGGTAGGGGGAATGAGCAGTTCTTC
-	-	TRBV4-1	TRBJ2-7	CASSQSAPNYEQYF	TGCGCCAGCAGCCAAAGTGCACCAAACTACGAGCAGTACTTC
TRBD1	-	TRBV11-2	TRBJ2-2	CASSSRGTGSGTGELFF	TGTGCCAGCAGCTCCCGGGGGACAGGGTCGGGCACCGGGGAGCTGTTTTTT
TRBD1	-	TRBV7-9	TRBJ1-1	CASSSPGQVREAFF	TGTGCCAGCAGCTCCCCCGGACAGGTGAGGGAAGCTTTCTTT
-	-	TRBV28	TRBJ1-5	CASKDPGGAQHF	TGTGCCAGCAAAGACCCGGGGGGGGCCCAGCATTTT
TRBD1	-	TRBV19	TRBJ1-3	CASSDRGLGNTIYF	TGTGCCAGTAGTGACAGGGGGCTTGGAAACACCATATATTTT
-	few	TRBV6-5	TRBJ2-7	CASSSDSHYSYEQYF	TGTGCCAGCAGTTCGGACAGCCACTACTCCTACGAGCAGTACTTC
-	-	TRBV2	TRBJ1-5	CASSGRGGRKQPQHF	TGTGCCAGCAGTGGGAGAGGGGGACGAAAGCAGCCCCAGCATTTT
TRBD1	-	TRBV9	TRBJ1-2	CASSGGQQRTYGYTF	TGTGCCAGCAGCGGGGGACAGCAAAGAACCTATGGCTACACCTTC
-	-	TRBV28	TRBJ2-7	CASSLGGNPGEQYF	TGTGCCAGCAGTTTAGGAGGGAACCCTGGCGAGCAGTACTTC
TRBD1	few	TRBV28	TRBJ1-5	CASSSLGQGKGQPQHF	TGTGCCAGCAGTTCGTTAGGACAGGGAAAGGGTCAGCCCCAGCATTTT
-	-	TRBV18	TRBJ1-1	CASSPGAQGGAFF	TGTGCCAGCTCACCAGGCGCTCAGGGTGGAGCTTTCTTT
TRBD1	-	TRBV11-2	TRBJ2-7	CASSLAQGAYEQYF	TGTGCCAGCAGCTTAGCTCAGGGGGCCTACGAGCAGTACTTC
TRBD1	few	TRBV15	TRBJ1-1	CATSSRQGARGNTEAFF	TGTGCCACCAGCAGCCGACAGGGGGCGCGTGGGAACACTGAAGCTTTCTTT
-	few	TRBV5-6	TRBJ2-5	CASSSGPGREETQYF	TGTGCCAGCAGCTCCGGACCGGGCAGGGAAGAGACCCAGTACTTC
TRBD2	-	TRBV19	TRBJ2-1	CASSPASGRAQFF	TGTGCCAGTAGTCCTGCTAGCGGGAGGGCGCAGTTCTTC
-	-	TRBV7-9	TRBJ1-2	CASSLGWSDRYYGYTF	TGTGCCAGCAGCTTAGGGTGGTCGGACAGATATTATGGCTACACCTTC
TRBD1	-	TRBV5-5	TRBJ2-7	CASSVGTEKTYEQYF	TGTGCCAGCAGCGTAGGGACAGAAAAGACCTACGAGCAGTACTTC
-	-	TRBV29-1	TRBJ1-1	CSVTPGRDTEAFF	TGCAGCGTGACTCCCGGGAGGGACACTGAAGCTTTCTTT
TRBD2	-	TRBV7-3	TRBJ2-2	CASSSGRGTGELFF	TGTGCCAGCAGCAGCGGGAGAGGCACCGGGGAGCTGTTTTTT
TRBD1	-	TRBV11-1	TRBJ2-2	CASSLERSRGRTGELFF	TGTGCCAGCAGCTTAGAGCGGAGTAGGGGGCGCACCGGGGAGCTGTTTTTT
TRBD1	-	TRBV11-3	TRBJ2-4	CASSLGWGDREGNSQYF	TGTGCCAGCAGCCTCGGATGGGGGGACAGGGAGGGAAACAGTCAGTACTTC
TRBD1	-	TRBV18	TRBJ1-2	CASSPGTGGYYGYTF	TGTGCCAGCTCACCTGGGACAGGGGGTTACTATGGCTACACCTTC
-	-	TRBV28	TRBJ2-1	CASSLSPGGEQFF	TGTGCCAGCAGTTTATCCCCCGGGGGTGAGCAGTTCTTC
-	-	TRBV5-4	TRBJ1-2	CASSLVSIGYTF	TGTGCCAGCAGCTTGGTTTCAATTGGCTACACCTTC
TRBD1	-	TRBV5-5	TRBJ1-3	CASSSYRGIGNTIYF	TGTGCCAGCAGCTCCTACAGGGGTATAGGAAACACCATATATTTT
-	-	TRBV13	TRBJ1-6	CASSPGRGASPLHF	TGTGCCAGCAGCCCAGGGAGGGGGGCCTCACCCCTCCACTTT
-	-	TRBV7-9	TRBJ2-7	CASSLVGRKTYEQYF	TGTGCCAGCAGCCTAGTGGGCCGAAAGACCTACGAGCAGTACTTC
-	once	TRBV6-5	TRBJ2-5	CASRLGETQYF	TGTGCCAGCCGCCTCGGGGAGACCCAGTACTTC
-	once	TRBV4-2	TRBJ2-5	CASSQGLGSGAEETQYF	TGTGCCAGCAGCCAAGGTTTGGGTTCAGGGGCGGAAGAGACCCAGTACTTC
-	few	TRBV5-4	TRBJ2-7	CASSLGGRAEQYF	TGTGCCAGCAGCTTGGGGGGGCGGGCCGAGCAGTACTTC
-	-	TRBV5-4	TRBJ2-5	CASSLKTSGAQETQYF	TGTGCCAGCAGCTTGAAAACTTCAGGGGCCCAAGAGACCCAGTACTTC
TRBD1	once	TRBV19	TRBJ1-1	CASSQDRTNTEAFF	TGTGCCAGTAGTCAGGACAGGACGAACACTGAAGCTTTCTTT
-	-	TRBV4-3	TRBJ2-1	CASSQDWTDIYNEQFF	TGCGCCAGCAGCCAAGATTGGACAGATATCTACAATGAGCAGTTCTTC
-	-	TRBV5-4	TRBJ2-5	CASSLGGPQETQYF	TGTGCCAGCAGCTTGGGAGGGCCCCAAGAGACCCAGTACTTC
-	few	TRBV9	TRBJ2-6	CASSVEQPISGANVLTF	TGTGCCAGCAGCGTAGAACAGCCCATCTCTGGGGCCAACGTCCTGACTTTC
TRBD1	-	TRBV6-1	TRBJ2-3	CATVDRFIDTQYF	TGTGCCACCGTGGACAGGTTTATAGATACGCAGTATTTT
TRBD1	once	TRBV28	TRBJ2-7	CASRNDRATLYEQYF	TGTGCCAGCAGAAATGACAGGGCAACGTTGTACGAGCAGTACTTC
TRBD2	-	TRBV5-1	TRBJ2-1	CASRVSGNDEQFF	TGCGCCAGCAGGGTTAGCGGGAACGATGAGCAGTTCTTC
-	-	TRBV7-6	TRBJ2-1	CASSLYGSPINEQFF	TGTGCCAGCAGCTTATACGGGAGTCCGATAAATGAGCAGTTCTTC
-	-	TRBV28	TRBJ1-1	CASSYDTKAFF	TGTGCCAGCAGTTATGACACCAAAGCTTTCTTT
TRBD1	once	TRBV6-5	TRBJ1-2	CASRTGGDGGYTF	TGTGCCAGCAGAACAGGGGGCGATGGTGGCTACACCTTC
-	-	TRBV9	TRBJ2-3	CASRPEGRETDTQYF	TGTGCCAGCAGGCCGGAGGGCCGTGAGACAGATACGCAGTATTTT
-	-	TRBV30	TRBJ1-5	CAWSVKGRGSNQPQHF	TGTGCCTGGAGTGTAAAAGGCAGGGGCTCCAATCAGCCCCAGCATTTT
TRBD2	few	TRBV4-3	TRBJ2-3	CASSQQITLAGSTDTQYF	TGCGCCAGCAGCCAACAAATAACCCTAGCGGGAAGCACAGATACGCAGTATTTT
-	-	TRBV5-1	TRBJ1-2	CASSGRRDSGYTF	TGCGCCAGCAGCGGACGCAGGGATAGCGGCTACACCTTC
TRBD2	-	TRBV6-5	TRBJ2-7	CATTSGSSYEQYF	TGTGCCACGACTAGCGGGAGCTCCTACGAGCAGTACTTC